A single sample is the source of the 6 T cell receptor beta chains below, sequenced in a study of T cells in Graves' hyperthyroidism and ophthalmopathy. Amplification targeted TCR beta CDR3 regions from RNA transcripts. The HTBI primer set served for first-round RT-PCR of the TCR CDR3. TCRdb itself ran the multiplex PCR reads through MiXCR, one entry per CDR3 protein. The table has a few hundred thousand distinct CDR3 sequences, 15% to 18% seen once; the top ten hold roughly 7.3%. Sequenced input: blood. These receptors originate from a woman aged 25 to 39 with Graves' hyperthyroidism.

This clonotype occurred a few times. The chain joins TRBV4-1 to TRBJ2-2; D gene unclear. This CDR3 region has 14 residues. Germline lookup yields CDR1 MGHRA and CDR2 YSYEKL. V was clipped by 6 bases and J by 7 bases, with 15 bases between them. CDR3 sequence: CASSQPWEVGELFF. CDR3 DNA: TGCGCCAGCAGTCAACCCTGGGAAGTCGGGGAGCTGTTTTTT.

This clonotype was recorded at least ten times. The rearrangement joins TRBV2 to TRBJ2-3; 10 bases are a match to TRBD2. The CDR3 length is 19 residues. Germline trimming cut 0 bases from V and 7 bases from J; bases unmatched to any gene: 16. Germline CDR1 SNHLY, CDR2 FYNNEI. The CDR3 nucleotides read TGTGCCAGCAGTGAAGCCGGGCTAGCGGGAGAGGAATGGGGAAATACGCAGTATTTT. Translation gives CASSEAGLAGEEWGNTQYF.

This clonotype was detected ten times or more. The chain carries TRBV20-1 and TRBJ2-7; 12 nucleotides line up with TRBD2. Germline values: CDR1 DFQATT, CDR2 SNEGSKA (reference sequence). The CDR3 has 15 residues. The trim removed 6 bases at V and 0 bases at J, leaving 6 bases unmatched. The CDR3, as DNA: TGCAGTGCCCTCGGACTAGCGGGAACCTCCTACGAGCAGTACTTC. It translates to CSALGLAGTSYEQYF.

The chain is built from TRBV6-1 and TRBJ1-1, with TRBD1 matching over 7 bases. Unmatched junction bases numbered 5, after V lost 7 bases and J lost 0 bases. This CDR3 region has 14 residues. The germline V gene has CDR1 MNHNS and CDR2 SASEGT. CDR3 coding DNA: TGTGCCAGCACCCAGGGGGATTTGAACACTGAAGCTTTCTTT. It translates to CASTQGDLNTEAFF.

This clonotype was detected many times. Sequence at one end of the junction differs from germline and may be a read error. The V gene is TRBV2, the J gene TRBJ2-5; 9 bases align to TRBD2. The CDR3 length is 13 residues. Germline V gene sequence: CDR1 SNHLY, CDR2 FYNNEI. The CDR3 region has the DNA TGTGCCAGCAGTCCTAATCGACTAGCGGAGAACGACTTC. Translating it yields CASSPNRLAENDF.

This clonotype was found many times. This chain connects TRBV6-1 to TRBJ1-1, with unresolved D. CDR3 length equals 14 residues. CDR1 is MNHNS, CDR2 SASEGT, per germline. Trimming removed 5 bases at V and 2 bases at J, with 12 bases between. The CDR3 loop is CASSLRVSNTEAFF. CDR3 nucleotide sequence: TGTGCCAGCAGTTTGCGGGTGTCCAACACTGAAGCTTTCTTT.